One sample yielded the 27 T cell receptor beta chains listed below, sequenced in a study of breast tumors, draining lymph nodes, adjacent tissues. Samples came from axillary lymph nodes draining the breast cancer. Via MiXCR, TCRdb re-called the multiplex PCR reads, giving one row per CDR3 protein. This sample has over 200,000 distinct CDR3 sequences, with roughly 30% found just once. Sequencing input: axillary lymph node tissue. The receptors were sampled from a female donor with breast cancer. Some clones in this sample may be carry-over from other donors' samples.

As for this clonotype: Here the CDR3 omits its conserved ending phenylalanine or tryptophan, so a read error is the likely source. It is unclear where the CDR3 begins or ends on the DNA, so no DNA is shown, and the CDR3 is as TCRdb lists it. The chain couples TRBV9 to TRBJ1-5; TRBD1, the table's D call, was not compared with the DNA. Germline values: CDR1 SGDLS, CDR2 YYNGEE. The CDR3 totals 8 residues, both ends included. CDR3 amino acids: CASSDPQG.

V and J are TRBV10-2 and TRBJ2-5, with TRBD2 matching over 15 bases. The CDR3 sequence is 17 residues long. V was clipped by 2 bases and J by 4 bases; unmatched bases: 5. The V gene's germline CDR1 is WSHSY and CDR2 SAAADI. CDR3 residues: CASSEPPGLAGGETQYF. Here the CDR3 DNA reads TGCGCCAGCAGTGAGCCGCCGGGACTAGCGGGAGGAGAGACCCAGTACTTC.

This sequence joins TRBV19 and TRBJ1-2, with 9 nucleotides matching TRBD1. The CDR3 totals 16 residues. Germline V gene data show CDR1 as LNHDA and CDR2 as SQIVND (reference sequence). The V gene end was trimmed by 6 bases and the J gene end by 14 bases; junction bases not matched to a gene: 22. In DNA form, the CDR3 reads TGTGCCAGTAGCCATAGCGCCGGGACAGGGACCCGATTTGGGACCTTC. Translation: CASSHSAGTGTRFGTF.

Many counts were recorded for this clonotype. This chain links TRBV7-3 with TRBJ2-3, with 10 positions matching TRBD2. This CDR3 is built from 16 residues. CDR1 SGHTA and CDR2 FQGTGA come from the germline V gene. Trimming took 3 bases from V and 7 from J; bases not matched to a gene: 10. CDR3 amino acids: CASSLTSSGSQNTQYF. Here the CDR3 DNA reads TGTGCCAGCAGCTTGACCTCTAGCGGGAGTCAAAATACGCAGTATTTT.

CDR3: CSVLAGVISETQYF. Here the CDR3 DNA reads TGCAGTGTGCTAGCGGGAGTAATATCCGAGACCCAGTACTTC. V usage is TRBV20-1 and J usage is TRBJ2-5, with 10 bases matching TRBD2. Germline values: CDR1 DFQATT, CDR2 SNEGSKA (reference sequence). There are 14 residues in the CDR3. After removal of 7 bases from V and 5 bases from J, the junction contained 10 bases not matched to a gene.

There are many counts of this clonotype. The rearrangement uses TRBV2 and TRBJ2-5, with TRBD1 identical over 7 bases. The CDR3 is 15 amino acids. V trimming: 3 bases; J trimming: 7 bases; junction bases outside the gene matches: 11. Germline CDR1 is SNHLY and CDR2 is FYNNEI. The CDR3 spells CASSEMTGIWGTQYF. In DNA, the CDR3 is TGTGCCAGCAGTGAGATGACAGGGATTTGGGGGACCCAGTACTTC.

This sequence joins TRBV5-8 and TRBJ2-7; TRBD1 matches 8 bases. Germline V gene sequence: CDR1 SGHTS, CDR2 YDEGEE. The CDR3 contains 16 residues. Trimming at V came to 0 bases and at J to 7 bases, leaving 12 bases not matched to a gene. This chain's CDR3 is CASSLAGRTGRREQYF. The DNA of the CDR3 is TGTGCCAGCAGCTTGGCCGGAAGGACAGGGCGCAGGGAGCAGTACTTC. Drawing the rest from reference TRBV5-8 and TRBJ2-7, the complete variable domain is EAGVTQSPTHLIKTRGQQATLRCSPISGHTSVYWYQQALGLGLQFLLWYDEGEERNRGNFPPRFSGRQFPNYSSELNVNALELEDSALYLCASSLAGRTGRREQYFGPGTRLTVT.

This clonotype was detected only a few times. A read error is possible here, since a much larger clone lies one base away. This chain uses TRBV11-3 with TRBJ2-5, with D perhaps matching TRBD2 (7 bases). Germline loops: CDR1 SGHNT, CDR2 YENEEA. The V gene lost 5 bases and the J gene lost 4 bases, with 17 bases spanning the gap. The CDR3 loop spans 15 amino acids. CDR3 region: CASSREGGPGETQYF. CDR3 in DNA: TGTGCCAGCAGCCGAGAGGGGGGGCCCGGAGAGACCCAGTACTTC. The variable domain in full, with the rest retrieved from reference TRBV11-3 and TRBJ2-5, is EAGVVQSPRYKIIEKKQPVAFWCNPISGHNTLYWYLQNLGQGPELLIRYENEEAVDDSQLPKDRFSAERLKGVDSTLKIQPAELGDSAVYLCASSREGGPGETQYFGPGTRLLVL.

This clonotype was recorded at least ten times. This chain joins TRBV5-1 and TRBJ1-4; 8 bases line up with TRBD1. CDR3 size: 14 residues. The germline V gene has CDR1 SGHRS and CDR2 YFSETQ. Germline trimming cut 5 bases from V and 0 bases from J; bases unmatched to any gene: 0. The CDR3 loop reads CASRQGATNEKLFF. CDR3 sequence (DNA): TGCGCCAGCAGACAGGGGGCAACTAATGAAAAACTGTTTTTT.

This clonotype was picked up many times. This chain links TRBV7-2 with TRBJ2-3; either TRBD1 or TRBD2 may fit D (7 bases each). Trimming removed 3 bases from V and 4 bases from J, with 17 bases in between. Germline V CDR1 and CDR2: SGHTA, FQGNSA. The CDR3 sequence is 16 residues long. The CDR3 DNA is TGTGCCAGCAGCTTGGGCGGGAGAGGGGGCCCAGATACGCAGTATTTT. It specifies CASSLGGRGGPDTQYF.

This clonotype was found many times. This rearrangement joins TRBV10-3 to TRBJ2-1; D is unclear. The CDR3 has 15 residues. Per germline, CDR1 ENHRY and CDR2 SYGVKD. Trimming shortened V by 9 bases and J by 5 bases, and 20 bases separated the two germline ends. The CDR3 DNA is TGTGCCATGGCGACTGTAGCAACTTCCCACAATGAGCAGTTCTTC. This encodes CAMATVATSHNEQFF.

This clonotype has more than one count but fewer than ten. This may arise from a read error, as a much more abundant clone is one base away. The chain has TRBV20-1 and TRBJ1-5; D gene unclear. This CDR3 is 14 amino acids long. Germline-derived CDR1 and CDR2 are DFQATT and SNEGSKA (reference sequence). The CDR3: CSAREGAKNPPQHF. CDR3 DNA: TGCAGTGCTAGAGAAGGAGCTAAGAATCCGCCCCAGCATTTT.

This clonotype was found once. As DNA, the CDR3 is TGTGCCAGCAGTACTAGCGGGAGTATCGAGCAGTACTTC. Its protein product is CASSTSGSIEQYF. The chain is built from TRBV6-6 and TRBJ2-7, with 11 positions matching TRBD2. Germline V lookup: CDR1 MNHNY, CDR2 SVGAGI (reference sequence). Trimming took 5 bases from V and 6 from J; bases not matched to a gene: 3. The CDR3 runs to 13 residues.

This clonotype has ten or more counts. This rearrangement joins TRBV29-1 to TRBJ1-2, with 7 bases aligning to TRBD1. CDR1 and CDR2 from the germline V gene are SQVTM and ANQGSEA. Trimming at V came to 6 bases and at J to 3 bases, leaving 7 bases not matched to a gene. CDR3 length: 13 residues. CDR3 DNA sequence: TGCAGCGTGGACCACAGGGGAGACTATGGCTACACCTTC. It translates to CSVDHRGDYGYTF.

This clonotype was recorded at least ten times. The chain joins TRBV7-9 to TRBJ2-2; the D call may be TRBD1 or TRBD2 (5 bases each). V lost 4 bases to trimming and J lost 6 bases, with 12 bases between them. The germline gives CDR1 SEHNR, CDR2 FQNEAQ (reference sequence). The CDR3 consists of 14 residues. For the CDR3, the DNA is TGTGCCAGCAGCTCTGGGACCCATCCCGGGGAGCTGTTTTTT. It translates to CASSSGTHPGELFF.

This clonotype was detected ten times or more. The genes are TRBV12-3 or TRBV12-4 and TRBJ2-1; no firm D call. This CDR3 has 11 residues. The V and J ends lost 6 bases and 10 bases respectively, with 10 bases between them. CDR3 DNA sequence: TGTGCCAGCAGCCGAGCCGTAGAGCAGTTCTTC. Amino acids: CASSRAVEQFF.

As for this clonotype: One end of the junction is discordant with germline, which a read error may explain. The CDR3, as DNA: TGTGCCAGCAGCGTACAGGGGAGGGACACTGAAGCTTTC. Encoded protein: CASSVQGRDTEAF. The chain carries TRBV2 and TRBJ2-6, with D perhaps matching TRBD1 or TRBD2 (7 bases each). There are 13 residues in the CDR3. CDR1 is SNHLY, CDR2 FYNNEI, per germline.

This clonotype was seen ten or more times. The gene calls are TRBV9 and TRBJ1-5; D unresolved. The germline V gene has CDR1 SGDLS and CDR2 YYNGEE. CDR3 length equals 16 residues. V was cut by 0 bases and J by 2 bases, with 12 bases left in between. CDR3 coding DNA: TGTGCCAGCAGCGTAGGGTCGGGGAGTGGCAATCAGCCCCAGCATTTT. This sequence encodes CASSVGSGSGNQPQHF.

J is TRBJ2-2 and V is TRBV18; 13 bases map to TRBD2. The junction had 1 base not matched to a gene; V was cut back by 0 bases and J by 6 bases. CDR1 and CDR2 (germline): KGHSH, LQKENI. CDR3 size: 16 residues. DNA for the CDR3: TGTGCCAGCTCACCACCGGGACTAGCGGGACCCGGGGAGCTGTTTTTT. Protein product: CASSPPGLAGPGELFF.

This clonotype was seen ten or more times. It is likely a read error, because the conserved phenylalanine at the end of the CDR3 is missing. The rearrangement links TRBV19 to TRBJ2-1; TRBD2 aligns across 9 bases. Unmatched junction bases numbered 4, after V lost 4 bases and J lost 0 bases. Looked up from germline, CDR1 is LNHDA and CDR2 is SQIVND (reference sequence). The CDR3 is 16 amino acids. CDR3 in DNA: TGTGCCAGTAGTAAGCGGGAGGCCAGCTCCTACAATGAGCAGTTCTCC. Translating gives CASSKREASSYNEQFS.

The chain couples TRBV7-6 to TRBJ2-5; 7 nucleotides line up with TRBD1. The CDR3 spans 12 residues. Losses at the gene ends were 2 bases for V and 7 bases for J; bases not matched to a gene: 1. Germline values: CDR1 SGHVS, CDR2 FNYEAQ. The chain's CDR3 is CASSLRTGTQYF. In DNA form, the CDR3 reads TGTGCCAGCAGCTTACGGACAGGGACCCAGTACTTC.

This sequence joins TRBV9 and TRBJ1-4; D might be TRBD1 (5 bases). The CDR3 spans 15 residues. Deletions cut 1 base from V and 5 bases from J, with 12 bases between. Germline lookup yields CDR1 SGDLS and CDR2 YYNGEE. Written as DNA, the CDR3 is TGTGCCAGCAGCGTACGCAGGGTAAGCAATGAAAAACTGTTTTTT. This encodes CASSVRRVSNEKLFF.

This clonotype was seen more than once but under ten times. The genes are TRBV6-1 and TRBJ2-2; D is possibly TRBD2 (5 bases). This CDR3 is 15 amino acids long. The V gene lost 1 base and the J gene lost 5 bases, with 11 bases spanning the gap. CDR1 and CDR2 (germline): MNHNS, SASEGT. The CDR3 loop reads CASSEGGFRTGELFF. For the CDR3, the DNA is TGTGCCAGCAGTGAAGGAGGGTTTAGAACCGGGGAGCTGTTTTTT.

The rearrangement joins TRBV10-3 to TRBJ1-5; D gene uncertain. The germline V gene encodes CDR1 ENHRY and CDR2 SYGVKD. V was shortened by 3 bases and J by 7 bases, with 16 bases between the two germline ends. This CDR3 has 15 amino acids. The CDR3 loop is CAISDPGEGNQPQHF. The CDR3 DNA reads TGTGCCATCAGTGATCCCGGGGAGGGAAACCAGCCCCAGCATTTT.

This clonotype was observed a handful of times. Possible read error: a much larger clone is one base away. This chain uses TRBV20-1 with TRBJ2-1; 9 nucleotides align to TRBD1. CDR3 length equals 14 residues. The ends lost 0 bases at V and 9 bases at J; junction bases unmatched: 6. The germline V gene encodes CDR1 DFQATT and CDR2 SNEGSKA (reference sequence). CDR3 loop: CSARDGTGHTEQFF. In DNA, the CDR3 is TGCAGTGCTAGAGACGGGACAGGGCACACTGAGCAGTTCTTC.

This rearrangement joins TRBV7-9 to TRBJ2-7; the match to TRBD2 covers 12 bases. The V and J ends lost 8 bases and 6 bases, in that order; junction bases with no gene match: 11. The CDR3 length is 15 residues. Germline CDR1 reads SEHNR; CDR2 reads FQNEAQ (reference sequence). The CDR3 loop is CASVRGLAGGPEQYF. CDR3 DNA: TGTGCCAGCGTCCGGGGGCTAGCGGGAGGGCCCGAGCAGTACTTC. Full variable domain (missing parts from reference TRBV7-9 and TRBJ2-7): DTGVSQNPRHKITKRGQNVTFRCDPISEHNRLYWYRQTLGQGPEFLTYFQNEAQLEKSRLLSDRFSAERPKGSFSTLEIQRTEQGDSAMYLCASVRGLAGGPEQYFGPGTRLTVT.

This clonotype appeared many times. The V call is TRBV5-1, the J call TRBJ1-3; D is unclear. From germline, CDR1 is SGHRS and CDR2 YFSETQ. V lost 0 bases and J lost 4, with 8 bases in between. This CDR3 spans 14 amino acids. The DNA for the CDR3 is TGCGCCAGCAGCTTGGTCGGGCAGGGAAACACCATATATTTT. Protein sequence: CASSLVGQGNTIYF.